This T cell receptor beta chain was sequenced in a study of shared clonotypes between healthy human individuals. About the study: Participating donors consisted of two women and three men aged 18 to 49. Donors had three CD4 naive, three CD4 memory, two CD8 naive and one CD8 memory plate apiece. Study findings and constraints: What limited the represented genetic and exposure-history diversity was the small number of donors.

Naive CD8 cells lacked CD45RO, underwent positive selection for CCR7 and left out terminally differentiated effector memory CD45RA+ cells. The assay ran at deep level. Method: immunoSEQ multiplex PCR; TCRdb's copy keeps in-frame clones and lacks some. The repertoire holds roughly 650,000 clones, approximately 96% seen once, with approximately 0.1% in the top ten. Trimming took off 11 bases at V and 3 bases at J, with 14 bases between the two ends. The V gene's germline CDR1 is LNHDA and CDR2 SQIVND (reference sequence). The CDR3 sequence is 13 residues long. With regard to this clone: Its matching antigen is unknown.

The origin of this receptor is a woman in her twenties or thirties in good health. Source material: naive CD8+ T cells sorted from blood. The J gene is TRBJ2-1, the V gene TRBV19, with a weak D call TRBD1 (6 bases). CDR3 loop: CAVEDRGYNEQFF. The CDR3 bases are TGTGCCGTGGAGGACAGAGGCTACAATGAGCAGTTCTTC.